A single sample is the source of the 20 T cell receptor beta chains below, sequenced in a study of cytomegalovirus exposure and HLA in healthy donors. PCR employed 60 Vbeta and 13 Jbeta primers. Repertoires were generated with immunoSEQ multiplex PCR, while TCRdb's copy carries only in-frame clones and drops some. The table includes under 200,000 clones, 84% detected once. Sample: PBMCs. These receptor sequences come from a boy between 2 and 10 years old in good health and CMV-seronegative.

This rearrangement joins TRBV6-1 to TRBJ1-2, with D unresolved. The CDR3 spans 15 residues. The ends were cut back, 1 base at V and 1 base at J, with 10 bases in the middle. Germline V CDR1 and CDR2: MNHNS, SASEGT. The CDR3 protein is CASSEGSGNNYGYTF. The CDR3 DNA reads TGTGCCAGCAGTGAAGGTTCGGGGAATAACTATGGCTACACCTTC.

The chain combines TRBV27 with TRBJ2-1; 7 bases are shared with TRBD2. Germline CDR1 reads MNHEY; CDR2 reads SMNVEV (reference sequence). With 5 bases clipped from V and 4 bases from J, the junction kept 14 bases outside the gene matches. The CDR3 is made up of 17 amino acids. The CDR3 reads CASSLLTGLGSYNEQFF. As DNA, the CDR3 is TGTGCCAGCAGTCTACTCACCGGACTAGGAAGTTACAATGAGCAGTTCTTC.

This rearrangement joins TRBV7-9 to TRBJ2-7, with D possibly matching TRBD1 (5 bases). The CDR3 covers 14 residues. Trimming cost V 0 bases and J 2 bases, with 8 bases left between them. Germline V lookup: CDR1 SEHNR, CDR2 FQNEAQ (reference sequence). The DNA for the CDR3 is TGTGCCAGCAGCTTAGCGCAGGGTCCCTACGAGCAGTACTTC. This translates into CASSLAQGPYEQYF.

This chain uses TRBV2 with TRBJ1-5; D is possibly TRBD1 (6 bases). Germline CDR1 SNHLY, CDR2 FYNNEI. Trimming removed 2 bases from V and 5 bases from J, with 10 bases in between. This CDR3 is 14 amino acids long. The CDR3: CASSEIQGDQPQHF. In DNA, the CDR3 is TGTGCCAGCAGTGAAATACAGGGCGATCAGCCCCAGCATTTT.

This chain connects TRBV7-2 to TRBJ2-5, with 7 bases fitting TRBD1. Germline V gene sequence: CDR1 SGHTA, CDR2 FQGNSA. The J segment lost 5 bases and the V segment lost 1 base, leaving 4 bases of the junction unmatched. The CDR3 is 14 amino acids. The CDR3 here is CASSLGGGSETQYF. The DNA for the CDR3 is TGTGCCAGCAGCTTAGGAGGGGGCTCGGAGACCCAGTACTTC.

This clone was seen a few times. The V and J genes are TRBV4-1 and TRBJ2-1; D gene uncertain. The CDR3 sequence is 14 residues long. CDR1 is MGHRA, CDR2 YSYEKL, per germline. Trimming cost V 0 bases and J 8 bases, with 11 bases left between them. The CDR3: CASSQDRLEHEQFF. The CDR3 region has the DNA TGCGCCAGCAGCCAAGATCGGCTAGAGCATGAGCAGTTCTTC.

The chain carries TRBV7-8 and TRBJ2-3; TRBD2 matches 12 bases. V was clipped by 4 bases and J by 3 bases; unmatched bases: 14. In germline, CDR1 is SGHVS, CDR2 FQNEAQ. This CDR3 is built from 19 residues. The CDR3 DNA sequence: TGTGCCAGCAGCTCCATCCTAGCGGGAGGGCCAATTTGGACAGATACGCAGTATTTT. Encoded protein: CASSSILAGGPIWTDTQYF.

This clone occurred a few times. This chain connects TRBV5-4 to TRBJ2-7; 10 bases are a match to TRBD2. This CDR3 has 15 residues. CDR1 and CDR2 (germline): SGHNT, YYREEE (reference sequence). Trimming cost V 4 bases and J 0 bases; bases outside gene matches: 4. This chain's CDR3 is CASSPGLANSYEQYF. The CDR3 region has the DNA TGTGCCAGCAGCCCGGGACTAGCGAACTCCTACGAGCAGTACTTC.

This clone came up many times. This rearrangement joins TRBV27 to TRBJ2-1; 7 nucleotides match TRBD2. Germline loops: CDR1 MNHEY, CDR2 SMNVEV (reference sequence). The V segment lost 6 bases and the J segment 5 bases; nucleotides outside the gene matches: 16. The CDR3 is made up of 17 amino acids. The CDR3 reads CASRDGQRESFNNEQFF. The CDR3 nucleotides read TGTGCCAGCAGAGATGGGCAGCGGGAATCGTTCAACAATGAGCAGTTCTTC.

The genes are TRBV5-4 and TRBJ2-3; D possibly corresponds to TRBD1 (6 bases). Germline-derived CDR1 and CDR2 are SGHNT and YYREEE (reference sequence). Trimming took off 3 bases at V and 0 bases at J, with 14 bases between the two ends. The CDR3 spans 16 residues. The CDR3: CASSSPYRVSTDTQYF. The CDR3 DNA reads TGTGCCAGCAGCTCCCCGTACAGGGTCAGCACAGATACGCAGTATTTT.

This chain uses TRBV23-1 with TRBJ2-5; no clear D gene. TRBV23-1 is annotated as an ORF whose role is uncertain. The CDR3 loop spans 14 amino acids. V was cut by 4 bases and J by 4 bases, with 13 bases left in between. As DNA, the CDR3 is TGCGCCAGCAGTCCAGGATTCTCGATAGAGACCCAGTACTTC. Translation gives CASSPGFSIETQYF.

The chain employs TRBV7-3 and TRBJ2-3; D might be TRBD2 (6 bases). This CDR3 is 14 amino acids long. Trimming left V 5 bases short and J 0 bases short, with 9 bases between. Germline V gene sequence: CDR1 SGHTA, CDR2 FQGTGA. This chain's CDR3 is CASSEGLSTDTQYF. The DNA for the CDR3 is TGTGCCAGCAGCGAGGGACTCAGCACAGATACGCAGTATTTT.

The chain joins TRBV7-9 to TRBJ1-2; possibly TRBD1 for D (5 bases). Germline-derived CDR1 and CDR2 are SEHNR and FQNEAQ (reference sequence). The CDR3 length is 13 residues. Trimming shortened V by 4 bases and J by 1 base, and 7 bases separated the two germline ends. CDR3 DNA: TGTGCCAGCAGCTATCAGGGTAACTATGGCTACACCTTC. This sequence encodes CASSYQGNYGYTF.

The rearrangement joins TRBV6-5 to TRBJ1-5; D is unclear. Per the germline V gene, CDR1 is MNHEY and CDR2 is SVGAGI. CDR3 length: 14 amino acids. Trimming removed 2 bases from V and 2 bases from J, with 7 bases in between. CDR3 sequence (DNA): TGTGCCAGCAGTTACACCCAGGGCAATCAGCCCCAGCATTTT. Encoded protein: CASSYTQGNQPQHF.

The chain links TRBV6-1 to TRBJ2-5, with 8 bases aligning to TRBD2. The J call may be incorrect, as the DNA end agrees better with TRBJ2-7. CDR1 MNHNS and CDR2 SASEGT come from the germline V gene. The CDR3 loop spans 14 amino acids. The CDR3, as DNA: TGTGCCAGCAGATTAGCGGGGAATTCCTACGAGCAGTACTTC. It encodes CASRLAGNSYEQYF.

The chain is built from TRBV10-3 and TRBJ2-5, with a possible D match to TRBD1 (6 bases). This CDR3 contains 14 residues. The germline V gene has CDR1 ENHRY and CDR2 SYGVKD. V lost 2 bases to trimming and J lost 2 bases, with 9 bases between them. The CDR3 spells CAISEGRGQETQYF. In nucleotides, the CDR3 is TGTGCCATCAGTGAGGGCAGGGGACAAGAGACCCAGTACTTC.

CDR3 residues: CATPGGRGLASGANVLTF. The CDR3 DNA is TGTGCCACCCCTGGGGGGCGCGGACTAGCTTCCGGGGCCAACGTCCTGACTTTC. The V call is TRBV2, the J call TRBJ2-6, with TRBD2 matching 8 bases. From germline, CDR1 is SNHLY and CDR2 FYNNEI. V dropped 10 bases and J dropped 4; count of bases not matched to a gene: 18. The CDR3 contains 18 residues.

The genes are TRBV5-1 and TRBJ2-3, with 7 bases aligning to TRBD2. With V trimmed by 4 bases and J by 2 bases, 13 bases remained unmatched. Germline values: CDR1 SGHRS, CDR2 YFSETQ. This CDR3 is built from 17 residues. Here the CDR3 reads CASSEKNPSGPTDTQYF. The CDR3 DNA follows: TGCGCCAGCAGCGAAAAAAACCCTAGCGGCCCCACAGATACGCAGTATTTT.

The V gene is TRBV5-6, the J gene TRBJ2-7; 8 positions agree with TRBD1. There are 16 residues in the CDR3. Germline CDR1 SGHDT, CDR2 YYEEEE. With V trimmed by 6 bases and J by 5 bases, 16 bases remained unmatched. CDR3 sequence reads: CASTQFRRQGSHEQYF. The DNA for the CDR3 is TGTGCCAGCACCCAATTCCGCAGACAGGGGAGCCACGAGCAGTACTTC.

The J gene is TRBJ1-1, the V gene TRBV5-1, with 7 nucleotides matching TRBD1. The V gene end was trimmed by 4 bases and the J gene end by 7 bases; junction bases not matched to a gene: 7. The CDR3 is made up of 13 amino acids. Per the germline V gene, CDR1 is SGHRS and CDR2 is YFSETQ. The DNA of the CDR3 is TGCGCCAGCAGCGTCTGGACAGGTTTTGAAGCTTTCTTT. Translating it yields CASSVWTGFEAFF.